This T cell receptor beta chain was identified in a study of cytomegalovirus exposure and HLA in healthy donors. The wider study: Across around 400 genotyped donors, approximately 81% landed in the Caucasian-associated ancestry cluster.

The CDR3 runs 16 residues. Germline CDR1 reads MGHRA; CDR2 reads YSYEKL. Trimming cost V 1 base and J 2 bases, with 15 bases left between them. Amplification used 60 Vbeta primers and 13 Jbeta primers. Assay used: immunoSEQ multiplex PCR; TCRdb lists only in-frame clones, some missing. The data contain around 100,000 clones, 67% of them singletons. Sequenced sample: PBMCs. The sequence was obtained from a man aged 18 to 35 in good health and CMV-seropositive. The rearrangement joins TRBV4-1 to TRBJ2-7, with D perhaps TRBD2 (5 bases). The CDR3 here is CASSQVVSEGAYEQYF. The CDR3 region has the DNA TGCGCCAGCAGCCAAGTCGTCAGCGAGGGCGCCTACGAGCAGTACTTC.